This is a list of T cell receptor beta chains from one sample in a study of regulatory T cells in long-lasting Graves disease. TCRdb re-called the multiplex PCR reads with MiXCR, one entry per CDR3 protein. The sample consists of 400,000 to 450,000 distinct CDR3 sequences, more than 12% of them appearing once. The same sample was also used in a study of T cells in Graves' hyperthyroidism and ophthalmopathy.

The sample consisted of peripheral blood mononuclear cells (PBMCs), taken at new diagnosis, from a patient treated with antithyroid drugs. These receptors all stem from a woman aged 30 to 39 with Graves disease. CDR3s include the opening cysteine and the closing phenylalanine or tryptophan. D genes are given only for firm matches. Only part of the rows carry a size: once, few, many, or a class if the clone is expanded.

v_call	j_call	clone_size	d_call	cdr3_nt	cdr3_aa
TRBV7-9	TRBJ2-3	many	NA	TGTGCCAGCAGCTTTTCCACCCCCTACTCGGGGTATTTT	CASSFSTPYSGYF
TRBV27	TRBJ2-7	many	NA	TGTGCCAGCAGTTTTGGTAGGGGATTGGAGCAGTACTTC	CASSFGRGLEQYF
TRBV4-3	TRBJ2-1	NA	NA	TGCGCCAGCAGCCAAGGGTTCAGCAACGGGTACAATGAGCAGTTCTTC	CASSQGFSNGYNEQFF
TRBV12-3/TRBV12-4	TRBJ2-5	many	TRBD2	TGTGCCAGCACCCTAAGCGGGAGGAGAGAGACCCAGTACTTC	CASTLSGRRETQYF
TRBV28	TRBJ2-7	many	NA	TGTGCCAGCAGTTCTTGGGACTCTTTGAGGGAGCAGTACTTC	CASSSWDSLREQYF
TRBV9	TRBJ2-1	NA	NA	TGTGCCAGCAGCGTAGATCGTGGGAGGGAGCAGTTCTTC	CASSVDRGREQFF
TRBV24-1	TRBJ2-3	NA	NA	TGTGCCACCAGTGAGCCACGGGCCGGAGGGACAGATACGCAGTATTTT	CATSEPRAGGTDTQYF
TRBV24-1	TRBJ2-2	few	NA	TGTGCCACCAGTGTTCTGAGCGGGGAGCTGTTTTTT	CATSVLSGELFF
TRBV28	TRBJ2-2	many	TRBD2	TGTGCCAGCAGGACGACTAGCGGGAGGGCGTCCGGGGAGCTGTTTTTT	CASRTTSGRASGELFF
TRBV5-1	TRBJ2-5	NA	TRBD2	TGCGCCAGCAGCGGAGGCCGGGGGGTAGGTGAGACCCAGTACTTC	CASSGGRGVGETQYF
TRBV2	TRBJ1-5	many	NA	TGTGCCAGCAGTGGGAAAAATCAGCCCCAGCATTTT	CASSGKNQPQHF
TRBV9	TRBJ2-3	many	NA	TGTGCCAGCAGCGTACGCCCGAGGCAGGGTCGGACAGATACGCAGTATTTT	CASSVRPRQGRTDTQYF
TRBV28	TRBJ2-7	NA	NA	TGTGCCAGCGGCCTTAGCTCCTACGAGCAGTACTTC	CASGLSSYEQYF
TRBV5-4	TRBJ2-7	NA	TRBD1	TGTGCCAGCAGCTTTCCGGACAGGGGGCTGAAAGAGCAGTACTTC	CASSFPDRGLKEQYF
TRBV20-1	TRBJ1-5	few	NA	TGCAGTGCTAGATCTATTACTAGACGCGGTGACCAGCCCCAGCATTTT	CSARSITRRGDQPQHF
TRBV14	TRBJ2-3	NA	TRBD2	TGTGCCAGCAGCCAAGATGGCGGGAGGGCCGCAGATACGCAGTATTTT	CASSQDGGRAADTQYF
TRBV3-1	TRBJ1-2	many	TRBD1	TGTGCCAGCAGCCGGGGACAGGGGGCTCGTGGCTACACCTTC	CASSRGQGARGYTF
TRBV12-3/TRBV12-4	TRBJ2-2	many	NA	TGTGCCAGCAGTTTTGCAGGCGGGGAGCTGTTTTTT	CASSFAGGELFF
TRBV29-1	TRBJ2-7	many	TRBD1	TGCAGCGTTGCCGGGACAGGGCACTACGAGCAGTACTTC	CSVAGTGHYEQYF
TRBV2	TRBJ2-3	many	NA	TGTGCCAGCAGGATCACAGATACGCAGTATTTT	CASRITDTQYF
TRBV18	TRBJ2-2	NA	NA	TGTGCCAGCTCACCCCTACAGGGAAACACCGGGGAGCTGTTTTTT	CASSPLQGNTGELFF
TRBV20-1	TRBJ2-7	NA	TRBD2	TGCAGCGCCGGAGGACTAGCGGTCTTCTCCTACGAGCAGTACTTC	CSAGGLAVFSYEQYF
TRBV11-2	TRBJ2-7	few	TRBD2	TGTGCCAGCAGCTTAGGAACTAGCGGGAGGACCTACGAGCAGTACTTC	CASSLGTSGRTYEQYF
TRBV6-4	TRBJ1-4	few	NA	TGTGCCAGCAGTTTCGTCTCTGAAAAACTATTTTTT	CASSFVSEKLFF
TRBV5-4	TRBJ2-1	NA	NA	TGTGCCAGCAGCCCTCTAGCATACAATGAGCAGTTCTTC	CASSPLAYNEQFF
TRBV12-3/TRBV12-4	TRBJ1-2	NA	TRBD1	TGTGCCAGCAGCAAAGACAGGGGCCGCTATGGCTACACCTTC	CASSKDRGRYGYTF
TRBV19	TRBJ2-1	NA	NA	TGTGCCAGTAGTGCGCGGGCCAATGAGCAGTTCTTC	CASSARANEQFF
TRBV13	TRBJ1-2	many	NA	TGTGCCAGCAGCTTAGTAGGCTCACAGTGGTTCAACTATGGCTACACCTTC	CASSLVGSQWFNYGYTF
TRBV25-1	TRBJ1-2	few	TRBD1	TGTGCCAGCAGTTCCCAGGGGGCTTGGGGCTACACCTTC	CASSSQGAWGYTF
TRBV24-1	TRBJ2-2	few	TRBD1	TGTGCCACCAGTGATTCGGACAGGGGGGCCGGGGAGCTGTTTTTT	CATSDSDRGAGELFF
TRBV7-8	TRBJ2-1	many	NA	TGTGCCAGCGGCTGGGGGACAGAGCAGTTCTTC	CASGWGTEQFF
TRBV20-1	TRBJ1-2	NA	TRBD1	TGCAGTGCTAGAGATGCGGACAGGGGATATGGCTACACCTTC	CSARDADRGYGYTF
TRBV6-1	TRBJ2-1	many	TRBD2	TGTGCCAGCAGTACCTTAGCGGGAGTTGCAGCGAATGAGCAGTTCTTC	CASSTLAGVAANEQFF
TRBV14	TRBJ2-7	many	NA	TGTGCCAGCAGCCAAGATGTTAGCCCAGCGCCGAGCTCCTACGAGCAGTACTTC	CASSQDVSPAPSSYEQYF
TRBV24-1	TRBJ2-3	few	NA	TGTGCCACCAGTGATTTGCATCTCACGGGCACAGATACGCAGTATTTT	CATSDLHLTGTDTQYF
TRBV5-5	TRBJ2-7	few	TRBD1	TGTGCCAGCAGCTTGGTAGGGGGCGAGATAAGATCCTACGAGCAGTACTTC	CASSLVGGEIRSYEQYF
TRBV12-3/TRBV12-4	TRBJ2-5	many	NA	TGTGCCAGCACCACAGGGAAACAAGAGACCCAGTACTTC	CASTTGKQETQYF
TRBV27	TRBJ2-4	many	NA	TGTGCCAGCAGTTTATCGGTAGAAGCCAAAAACATTCAGTACTTC	CASSLSVEAKNIQYF
TRBV7-3	TRBJ1-3	NA	TRBD1	TGTGCCAGTACCGGACAGGGAGAGGGCCTCTTAGCGCCTGGAAACACCATATATTTT	CASTGQGEGLLAPGNTIYF
TRBV11-2	TRBJ2-3	many	NA	TGTGCCAGCAGCGATCCAGATACGCAGTATTTT	CASSDPDTQYF
TRBV5-1	TRBJ1-6	few	NA	TGCGCCAGCAGCTTGGGGGGGGTGGACTCACCCCTCCACTTT	CASSLGGVDSPLHF
TRBV20-1	TRBJ2-1	many	TRBD2	TGCAGTGCTAGAGTGATTTTCACCGGGAGGGAAACCCCCCTTTACAATGAGCAGTTCTTC	CSARVIFTGRETPLYNEQFF